This T cell receptor (beta chain) was profiled in a study of PD-1 blockade in classical Hodgkin lymphoma. Every patient was affected by relapse after autologous stem cell transplantation, while exposure to brentuximab vedotin was not uniform. The method was immunoSEQ multiplex PCR; TCRdb's version includes in-frame clones alone and lacks a portion of them. The sample yields around 91,000 clones, 81% seen once. With V trimmed by 5 bases and J by 4 bases, 4 bases remained unmatched. The CDR3 runs 16 residues. Germline V CDR1 and CDR2: MNHEY, SMNVEV (reference sequence). The input for sequencing was peripheral blood mononuclear cells (PBMCs), taken before the second cycle of nivolumab. The genes are TRBV27 and TRBJ2-2, with TRBD2 identical over 13 bases. The sequence was collected from a human donor with classical Hodgkin lymphoma. The DNA of the CDR3 is TGTGCCAGCAGTCACGGACTAGCGGGAGCCACCGGGGAGCTGTTTTTT. It is translated as CASSHGLAGATGELFF.